The 4 T cell receptor beta chains below come from one sample, sequenced in a study of PD-1 blockade in classical Hodgkin lymphoma (dated by TCRdb to about 2020). The library was built by means of the immunoSEQ multiplex PCR assay. TCRdb's version of the immuneACCESS table is confined to in-frame rearrangements and falls short of the full clone set. An unresolved V gene accounts for under half of the shortfall where checked; the remainder is of unknown origin. Across this sample there are tens of thousands of clones, with 78% seen only once. The ten largest clones add up to over 7.5% of the sample. Per the publication, the time point label means: cycle 4 day 1 (C4D1), after less than 7 weeks of nivolumab. Every trial patient had relapsed following autologous stem cell transplantation, and prior brentuximab vedotin exposure was what differed among cohorts A, B and C. The sample in question was peripheral blood mononuclear cells (PBMCs), obtained before the fourth cycle of nivolumab. Receptors were obtained from a human donor with classical Hodgkin lymphoma.

Only one count was recorded for this clone. The chain employs TRBV4-1 and TRBJ2-2; 9 bases are a match to TRBD2. The germline V gene has CDR1 MGHRA and CDR2 YSYEKL. Unmatched junction bases numbered 6, after V lost 0 bases and J lost 4 bases. This CDR3 has 17 residues. Here the CDR3 reads CASSQDASGVFTGELFF. CDR3 coding DNA: TGCGCCAGCAGCCAAGATGCTAGCGGGGTATTCACCGGGGAGCTGTTTTTT.

This clone was seen a few times. This chain uses TRBV6-6 with TRBJ1-5; D is possibly TRBD1 (5 bases). Trimming removed 0 bases from V and 7 bases from J, with 13 bases in between. CDR1 and CDR2 (germline): MNHNY, SVGAGI (reference sequence). The CDR3 length is 15 residues. This chain's CDR3 is CASSYSGQGGQPQHF. The CDR3 coding sequence is TGTGCCAGCAGTTACTCGGGGCAGGGTGGCCAGCCCCAGCATTTT.

With respect to this clone: At one end, the junction sequence differs from germline, possibly due to a read error. The same CDR3 also results from other DNA sequences found in this sample. The chain employs TRBV4-2 and TRBJ1-3; TRBD1 aligns across 7 bases. The CDR3 extends over 16 amino acids. CDR1 is LGHNA, CDR2 YNFKEQ, per germline. The CDR3 here is CASSQDSGQVANTIYF. The CDR3 region has the DNA TGTGCCAGTAGCCAAGACAGCGGACAGGTAGCGAACACCATATATTTT.

The rearrangement uses TRBV19 and TRBJ1-5; the match to TRBD1 covers 8 bases. This CDR3 contains 15 residues. Germline CDR1 and CDR2: LNHDA and SQIVND (reference sequence). Losses at the gene ends were 5 bases for V and 5 bases for J; bases not matched to a gene: 8. The CDR3 sequence is CASSFPDREDQPQHF. The CDR3 region has the DNA TGTGCCAGTAGTTTCCCGGACAGGGAGGATCAGCCCCAGCATTTT.